These 30 T cell receptor beta chains share one sample of origin, sequenced in a study of T-cell reconstitution after alpha-beta-depleted transplantation in children. Preparation of the TCRbeta library was carried out with unique molecular identifiers. TCRdb independently ran MiXCR on the PCR reads; one entry per CDR3 protein. Found here are about 690,000 distinct CDR3 sequences, around 16% of them singletons; the top ten hold 1.1%. This specimen consisted of PBMCs from the stem cell graft donor, obtained from the stem cell graft. The source is a human donor who donated a stem cell graft to a child with acute myeloid leukemia.

This clonotype was detected a few times. An end of the junction does not agree with germline; a read error may underlie this. V is TRBV20-1 and J is TRBJ2-3; 7 bases are a match to TRBD2. The V gene's germline CDR1 is DFQATT and CDR2 SNEGSKA (reference sequence). The CDR3 contains 17 residues. Written as DNA, the CDR3 is TGCTGTGCTAGAGATCAAGGTGGTAGCGGGTTCACAGATACGCAGTATTTT. Its protein is CCARDQGGSGFTDTQYF.

In its sample, this clonotype was seen a few times. The chain carries TRBV7-2 and TRBJ2-5, with 7 bases lining up with TRBD1. This CDR3 has 14 residues. CDR1 is SGHTA, CDR2 FQGNSA, per germline. The V and J ends lost 1 base and 4 bases, in that order; junction bases with no gene match: 3. The CDR3 region is CASSLEGALETQYF. DNA for the CDR3: TGTGCCAGCAGCTTAGAGGGGGCCTTAGAGACCCAGTACTTC. The full variable domain, in which reference TRBV7-2 and TRBJ2-5 provide the parts outside the CDR3, is GAGVSQSPSNKVTEKGKDVELRCDPISGHTALYWYRQSLGQGLEFLIYFQGNSAPDKSGLPSDRFSAERTGGSVSTLTIQRTQQEDSAVYLCASSLEGALETQYFGPGTRLLVL.

This clonotype showed up just a few times. The chain couples TRBV20-1 to TRBJ2-2, with TRBD1 matching over 11 bases. V shed 5 bases, J shed 9 bases, and the junction held 8 bases outside the gene matches. This CDR3 contains 14 residues. Germline CDR1 DFQATT, CDR2 SNEGSKA (reference sequence). The CDR3, as DNA: TGCAGTGCTCAAGATCGGACAGGGGGCAGGGAGCTGTTTTTT. Translating it yields CSAQDRTGGRELFF.

The J gene is TRBJ2-5, the V gene TRBV6-2 or TRBV6-3; maybe TRBD2 (6 bases). Trimming left V 6 bases short and J 2 bases short, with 13 bases between. The CDR3 covers 14 residues. Germline V lookup: CDR1 MNHEY, CDR2 SVGEGT. Here the CDR3 DNA reads TGTGCCAGCAGGCGGGCTAGCGTACAAGAGACCCAGTACTTC. This gives the protein CASRRASVQETQYF.

V gene TRBV6-5 combines with J gene TRBJ2-3; 10 bases match TRBD2. The CDR3 runs to 17 residues. Germline-derived CDR1 and CDR2 are MNHEY and SVGAGI. The trim removed 2 bases at V and 3 bases at J, leaving 8 bases unmatched. In DNA form, the CDR3 reads TGTGCCAGCAGTTACGGGGTAGCGGGGGGATCGACAGATACGCAGTATTTT. This codes for CASSYGVAGGSTDTQYF.

This clonotype was recorded a few times. This rearrangement joins TRBV7-9 to TRBJ2-1; TRBD1 matches 8 bases. After removal of 1 base from V and 3 bases from J, the junction contained 5 bases not matched to a gene. The germline gives CDR1 SEHNR, CDR2 FQNEAQ (reference sequence). The CDR3 has 16 residues. The CDR3 bases are TGTGCCAGCAGCTTAGGGACAGGGAAGGGCTACAATGAGCAGTTCTTC. It translates to CASSLGTGKGYNEQFF.

The V and J genes are TRBV3-1 and TRBJ2-5; possibly TRBD2 for D (5 bases). V dropped 0 bases and J dropped 2 bases, with 7 bases sitting between them. Germline CDR1 LGHDT, CDR2 YNNKEL (reference sequence). The CDR3 has 14 amino acids. CDR3 in amino acids: CASSQERVQETQYF. The CDR3 nucleotides are TGTGCCAGCAGCCAAGAGCGGGTACAAGAGACCCAGTACTTC.

This clonotype was counted only a few times. The chain joins TRBV30 to TRBJ1-1; D gene unclear. Germline CDR1 GTSNPN, CDR2 SVGIG (reference sequence). The V end was cut by 0 bases, the J end by 4 bases, with 9 bases between. This CDR3 has 13 residues. For the CDR3, the DNA is TGTGCCTGGAGTGTCGGGAGTGGCACTGAAGCTTTCTTT. The encoded protein is CAWSVGSGTEAFF.

This clonotype was observed a few times. The chain has TRBV5-6 and TRBJ2-1; no definite D call. The V end lost 1 base, the J end lost 8 bases, and 7 bases lay between the germline ends. Germline values: CDR1 SGHDT, CDR2 YYEEEE. This CDR3 has 12 residues. The CDR3 region has the DNA TGTGCCAGCAGCTTGAGTATCCATGAGCAGTTCTTC. Translating it yields CASSLSIHEQFF.

This clonotype was recorded many times. The chain is built from TRBV20-1 and TRBJ2-4; D unresolved. With 5 bases removed from V and 0 bases from J, the gap between germline ends came to 14 bases. The germline gives CDR1 DFQATT, CDR2 SNEGSKA (reference sequence). The CDR3 runs to 15 residues. The CDR3 loop is CSAYMADLAKNIQYF. The CDR3 bases are TGCAGTGCTTACATGGCGGACCTAGCCAAAAACATTCAGTACTTC.

This clonotype was detected many times. The rearrangement links TRBV12-3 or TRBV12-4 to TRBJ2-4, with a tentative D call TRBD2 (5 bases). V gave up 2 bases and J gave up 5 bases, with 10 bases separating them. The CDR3 runs to 14 residues. CDR3 amino acids: CASSLTGSENIQYF. In nucleotides, the CDR3 is TGTGCCAGCAGTTTAACGGGAAGTGAAAACATTCAGTACTTC.

This clonotype was found a few times. The genes are TRBV29-1 and TRBJ2-5; a possible D gene is TRBD2 (6 bases). V was pared by 7 bases and J by 3 bases, with 9 bases between. The germline CDR1 and CDR2 sequences are SQVTM and ANQGSEA. The CDR3 totals 11 residues. Written as DNA, the CDR3 is TGCAGCGGTGGAGGGAAAGAGACCCAGTACTTC. This gives the protein CSGGGKETQYF.

This clonotype was counted a few times. The chain recombines TRBV7-2 with TRBJ1-5; weak D call: TRBD1 (6 bases). The CDR3 is made up of 15 amino acids. V was clipped by 1 base and J by 7 bases, with 14 bases between them. Germline V gives CDR1 SGHTA, CDR2 FQGNSA. In DNA, the CDR3 is TGTGCCAGCAGCTTAGGTACAGGGTTCACCCAGCCCCAGCATTTT. It codes for CASSLGTGFTQPQHF.

Ten or more counts support this clonotype. This rearrangement joins TRBV7-2 to TRBJ1-1, with D maybe TRBD1 (5 bases). Trimming removed 5 bases at V and 1 base at J, with 8 bases between. This CDR3 spans 13 amino acids. CDR1 is SGHTA and CDR2 is FQGNSA in the germline V gene. The CDR3 sequence is CASSQTENTEAFF. CDR3 in DNA: TGTGCCAGCAGCCAGACAGAGAACACTGAAGCTTTCTTT.

Of note for this clonotype: This may stem from a read error, because a much larger clone lies one nucleotide away. The conserved phenylalanine or tryptophan normally closing the CDR3 is absent here, so this likely arose from a read error. The chain uses TRBV29-1 and TRBJ1-2, with TRBD1 identical over 7 bases. Unmatched junction bases numbered 4, after V lost 6 bases and J lost 3 bases. The CDR3 consists of 12 residues. Germline V gene lookup returns CDR1 SQVTM and CDR2 ANQGSEA. The CDR3 bases are TGCAGCGTCACAGGGGCCGACTATGGCTACACCCTC. The encoded protein is CSVTGADYGYTL.

V is TRBV5-1 and J is TRBJ2-2; 7 nucleotides agree with TRBD1. Trimming cost V 4 bases and J 4 bases; bases outside gene matches: 10. Germline V gene data show CDR1 as SGHRS and CDR2 as YFSETQ. This CDR3 comprises 16 residues. The CDR3 DNA reads as TGCGCCAGCAGCGCCCTCGGGACAGAGACCACCGGGGAGCTGTTTTTT. This sequence encodes CASSALGTETTGELFF. The entire variable domain, with the rest obtained from reference TRBV5-1 and TRBJ2-2, is as follows: KAGVTQTPRYLIKTRGQQVTLSCSPISGHRSVSWYQQTPGQGLQFLFEYFSETQRNKGNFPGRFSGRQFSNSRSEMNVSTLELGDSALYLCASSALGTETTGELFFGEGSRLTVL.

The rearrangement links TRBV27 to TRBJ1-2, with D possibly TRBD1 on 6 matching bases. This CDR3 is built from 15 residues. Germline values: CDR1 MNHEY, CDR2 SMNVEV (reference sequence). The V and J ends lost 3 bases and 4 bases respectively, with 15 bases between them. Here the CDR3 DNA reads TGTGCCAGCAGTTTTTCCCCGACAGGACTCTATGGCTACACCTTC. Its protein is CASSFSPTGLYGYTF.

This clonotype has a count of ten or more. The chain recombines TRBV20-1 with TRBJ2-3; 8 nucleotides line up with TRBD1. The V segment lost 2 bases and the J segment 3 bases; nucleotides outside the gene matches: 10. The CDR3 covers 16 residues. CDR1 is DFQATT and CDR2 is SNEGSKA in the germline V gene (reference sequence). CDR3 in amino acids: CSARRAQGASTDTQYF. DNA of the CDR3: TGCAGTGCTAGAAGAGCGCAGGGGGCGAGTACAGATACGCAGTATTTT.

The chain links TRBV13 to TRBJ1-2, with D perhaps matching TRBD1 (5 bases). The CDR3 spans 13 residues. Germline V gene lookup returns CDR1 PRHDT and CDR2 FYEKMQ (reference sequence). V was pared by 4 bases and J by 7 bases, with 13 bases between. Written as DNA, the CDR3 is TGTGCCAGCAGCTCGGGGGTCCTCCGTGGCTACACCTTC. As protein: CASSSGVLRGYTF.

This clonotype was observed at least ten times. The V call is TRBV6-1, the J call TRBJ1-2; D unresolved. Per germline, CDR1 MNHNS and CDR2 SASEGT. The CDR3 length is 14 residues. The V end was cut by 6 bases, the J end by 0 bases, with 11 bases between. The CDR3 loop reads CASSTATANYGYTF. As DNA, the CDR3 is TGTGCCAGCAGCACAGCCACCGCTAACTATGGCTACACCTTC.

This clonotype was seen more than once but under ten times. The CDR3 nucleotides are TGTGCCAGCAGTTCCCCCGGGAGGGCCCTACGCGAGCTGTTTTTT. Translated: CASSSPGRALRELFF. The V call is TRBV6-2 or TRBV6-3, the J call TRBJ2-2; TRBD2 matches 8 bases. V lost 4 bases and J lost 11; bases outside the gene matches: 12. The CDR3 contains 15 residues. CDR1 and CDR2 (germline): MNHEY, SVGEGT.

Only a few counts were recorded for this clonotype. Here the CDR3 reads CAGRKTSVYYEQYV. CDR3 in DNA: TGTGCCGGTCGAAAAACTAGCGTCTACTACGAGCAGTACGTC. This rearrangement joins TRBV21-1 to TRBJ2-7; TRBD2 is the table's D call and was not checked against the DNA. TRBV21-1 is a recognized pseudogene. The CDR3 sequence is 14 residues long.

This clonotype was counted many times. V and J are TRBV5-1 and TRBJ1-1; 8 nucleotides line up with TRBD1. Germline V gives CDR1 SGHRS, CDR2 YFSETQ. The CDR3 sequence is 16 residues long. V lost 1 base to trimming and J lost 1 base; unmatched junction nucleotides: 6. In DNA form, the CDR3 reads TGCGCCAGCAGCTTGACAGGGGGAACAGGGAACACTGAAGCTTTCTTT. Its protein is CASSLTGGTGNTEAFF.

This clonotype was recorded at least ten times. This chain uses TRBV20-1 with TRBJ1-5, with TRBD1 as a possible D gene (5 bases). The ends were cut back, 7 bases at V and 7 bases at J, with 14 bases in the middle. CDR1 DFQATT and CDR2 SNEGSKA come from the germline V gene (reference sequence). The CDR3 runs 12 residues. The CDR3 coding sequence is TGCAGTGGTTTGTCCGGGGACCAGCCCCAGCATTTT. This sequence encodes CSGLSGDQPQHF.

This clonotype was recorded at least ten times. The rearrangement uses TRBV29-1 and TRBJ2-1; D is unresolved. The CDR3 sequence is 16 residues long. With 0 bases removed from V and 1 base from J, the gap between germline ends came to 13 bases. The germline CDR1 and CDR2 sequences are SQVTM and ANQGSEA. The CDR3 sequence is CSVEEMGRGSYNEQFF. The CDR3 DNA sequence: TGCAGCGTTGAAGAGATGGGCCGTGGTTCCTACAATGAGCAGTTCTTC.

This chain uses TRBV27 with TRBJ1-2, with 7 bases identical to TRBD1. V lost 2 bases to trimming and J lost 5 bases; unmatched junction nucleotides: 5. The length of the CDR3 is 14 residues. CDR1 is MNHEY and CDR2 is SMNVEV in the germline V gene (reference sequence). The CDR3 coding sequence is TGTGCCAGCAGTTTAGCGCCGGGACAGTATGGCTACACCTTC. It is translated as CASSLAPGQYGYTF.

The chain combines TRBV9 with TRBJ2-3; D not certain. V was cut by 1 base and J by 5 bases, with 20 bases left in between. CDR3 length: 17 amino acids. Germline-derived CDR1 and CDR2 are SGDLS and YYNGEE. DNA of the CDR3: TGTGCCAGCAGCGTATTTGATCCGTCGCCCGGGCGAGATACGCAGTATTTT. Amino acids: CASSVFDPSPGRDTQYF.

The gene calls are TRBV4-3 and TRBJ1-5; D unresolved. Trimming stripped 4 bases from V and 4 bases from J, with 8 bases between. Germline CDR1 is LGHNA and CDR2 is YSLEER. The CDR3 covers 13 residues. CDR3 loop: CASSPALNQPQHF. The CDR3 DNA follows: TGCGCCAGCAGCCCTGCTCTTAATCAGCCCCAGCATTTT.

This clonotype was detected a few times. V and J are TRBV4-1 and TRBJ2-1; D might be TRBD2 (6 bases). The CDR3 spans 14 residues. V was shortened by 4 bases and J by 6 bases, with 13 bases between the two germline ends. Germline CDR1 and CDR2: MGHRA and YSYEKL. CDR3 residues: CASSPEGTFNEQFF. Here the CDR3 DNA reads TGCGCCAGCAGCCCAGAGGGGACTTTCAATGAGCAGTTCTTC.

This clonotype occurred many times. CDR3 DNA: TGCAGTGCTAGTCCCACCCCGGTAACTAGCGGGTTAACAGATACGCAGTATTTT. Translated, it gives CSASPTPVTSGLTDTQYF. The chain uses TRBV20-1 and TRBJ2-3; 9 bases fit TRBD2. J gave up 3 bases and V 3 bases, and 16 bases lay outside the gene matches. The CDR3 consists of 18 residues. Germline loops: CDR1 DFQATT, CDR2 SNEGSKA (reference sequence).